A selection of T cell receptor beta chains follows, all from one sample in a study of low-dose radiotherapy and immunotherapy resistance in tumors. TCRdb re-called the reads through MiXCR, storing one row per CDR3 protein. The sample holds about 58,000 distinct CDR3 sequences, 20% to 25% seen once. This specimen was PBMCs, taken after low-dose radiotherapy plus immunotherapy. The receptors originated from a male donor with prostate cancer. The CDR3 runs from the conserved cysteine through the conserved F or W. Each record gives: V gene, clone size, CDR3 length, D gene, J gene, CDR3 DNA, CDR3 protein. A D gene is named only where the DNA matches it firmly. Size tells how often a clone was seen (once, few, many) or the class of an expanded clone, and some rows leave it out.

>TRBV18|.|14|.|TRBJ1-1
TGTGCCAGCTCACCGGGGGGCCCGGGCACTGAAGCTTTCTTT
CASSPGGPGTEAFF
>TRBV7-9|many|16|TRBD1|TRBJ2-7
TGTGCCAGCAGCGCCGAACAGGGGGCACTCCCCTACGAGCAGTACTTC
CASSAEQGALPYEQYF
>TRBV29-1|many|15|.|TRBJ1-2
TGCAGCGCTGCTCGGGGCGGCAGGGGTAAAGATGGCTACACCTTC
CSAARGGRGKDGYTF
>TRBV20-1|many|17|TRBD1|TRBJ1-5
TGCAGTGCTAGTTATCATTCGGGACAGGGAAGGAATCAGCCCCAGCATTTT
CSASYHSGQGRNQPQHF
>TRBV7-9|many|15|.|TRBJ2-1
TGTGCCAGCAGCTTATTCGGGGCCCGGGGCAATGAGCAGTTCTTC
CASSLFGARGNEQFF
>TRBV7-2|.|15|.|TRBJ2-7
TGTGCCAGCAGCCCGGGACCTATAGAAGCCTACGAGCAGTACTTC
CASSPGPIEAYEQYF
>TRBV11-2|.|15|.|TRBJ2-3
TGTGCCAGCAGCATCGCAGGGTTAGGGACAGATACGCAGTATTTT
CASSIAGLGTDTQYF
>TRBV6-2/TRBV6-3|few|16|.|TRBJ2-6
TGTGCCAGCAGTTACTCGATCCAACCCGGGGCCAACGTCCTGACTTTC
CASSYSIQPGANVLTF
>TRBV3-1|many|14|.|TRBJ1-1
TGTGCCAGCAGCTCTACTTGGGCGGCAACTGAAGCTTTCTTT
CASSSTWAATEAFF
>TRBV4-2|medium-sized|20|TRBD2|TRBJ2-1
TGTGCCAGCAGCAAACGGACTAGCGGGGGGGGAAGGAACTCCTACAATGAGCAGTTCTTC
CASSKRTSGGGRNSYNEQFF
>TRBV20-1|few|14|.|TRBJ2-7
TGCAGTGCTAGAATTTGGGCAGGAAACTACGAGCAGTACTTC
CSARIWAGNYEQYF
>TRBV5-8|many|17|.|TRBJ2-6
TGTGCCAGCAGCTTTTGGACGTCAAGCTCTGGGGCCAACGTCCTGACTTTC
CASSFWTSSSGANVLTF
>TRBV10-1|many|12|.|TRBJ2-1
TGCGCCAGCAGTGTTATCGGGTTTGGGCAGTTCTTC
CASSVIGFGQFF
>TRBV26|many|15|.|TRBJ2-1
TGTGCCAGCAGTTCGGGACAGGGGGCTTACAATGAGCAGTTCTTC
CASSSGQGAYNEQFF
>TRBV7-9|many|16|.|TRBJ1-4
TGTGCCAGCAGCACCGCGGGGGGGGGGGCAGATGAAAAACTGTTTTTT
CASSTAGGGADEKLFF
>TRBV14|many|15|.|TRBJ1-5
TGTGCCAGCAGCCACTATTTTTATAGCAATCAGCCCCAGCATTTT
CASSHYFYSNQPQHF
>TRBV4-2|many|17|TRBD2|TRBJ2-3
TGTGCCAGCAGCCAAGCCTATTCTAGCGGGGGGACAGATACGCAGTATTTT
CASSQAYSSGGTDTQYF
>TRBV20-1|many|14|.|TRBJ2-3
TGCAGTGCTAGATCCGGGAGCGGAACAGATACGCAGTATTTT
CSARSGSGTDTQYF
>TRBV6-2/TRBV6-3|many|13|.|TRBJ2-1
TGTGCCAGCACCAACATGGCCCCCAATGAGCAGTTCTTC
CASTNMAPNEQFF
>TRBV30|many|15|TRBD1|TRBJ1-1
TGTGCCTGGACCCCCAAGGTCACAGGGGACACTGAAGCTTTCTTT
CAWTPKVTGDTEAFF
>TRBV3-1|.|12|.|TRBJ2-1
TGTGCCAGCAGCCAAGGGTCGGTTGAGCAGTTCTTC
CASSQGSVEQFF
>TRBV4-1|many|14|.|TRBJ2-7
TGCGCCAGCAGCCAAGTAGGGGGGATGCACGAGCAGTACTTC
CASSQVGGMHEQYF
>TRBV5-6|many|13|.|TRBJ2-7
TGTGCCAGCAGCTTAAGTCGGTTCAGGGAGCAGTACTTC
CASSLSRFREQYF
>TRBV9|many|17|TRBD1|TRBJ2-7
TGTGCCAGCAGCGCCGACCTCCCTGGGACAGGGGGCGGCGAGCAGTACTTC
CASSADLPGTGGGEQYF
>TRBV4-2|many|15|.|TRBJ2-3
TGTGCCAGCAGCCAAGGGCCAGCGGCGACAGATACGCAGTATTTT
CASSQGPAATDTQYF
>TRBV7-2|.|14|TRBD2|TRBJ2-7
TGTGCCAGCAGCATCATAGCGGGGGTATACGAGCAGTACTTC
CASSIIAGVYEQYF
>TRBV2|medium-sized|12|.|TRBJ2-2
TGTGCCAGCAGCAGGGACACCGGGGAGCTGTTTTTT
CASSRDTGELFF